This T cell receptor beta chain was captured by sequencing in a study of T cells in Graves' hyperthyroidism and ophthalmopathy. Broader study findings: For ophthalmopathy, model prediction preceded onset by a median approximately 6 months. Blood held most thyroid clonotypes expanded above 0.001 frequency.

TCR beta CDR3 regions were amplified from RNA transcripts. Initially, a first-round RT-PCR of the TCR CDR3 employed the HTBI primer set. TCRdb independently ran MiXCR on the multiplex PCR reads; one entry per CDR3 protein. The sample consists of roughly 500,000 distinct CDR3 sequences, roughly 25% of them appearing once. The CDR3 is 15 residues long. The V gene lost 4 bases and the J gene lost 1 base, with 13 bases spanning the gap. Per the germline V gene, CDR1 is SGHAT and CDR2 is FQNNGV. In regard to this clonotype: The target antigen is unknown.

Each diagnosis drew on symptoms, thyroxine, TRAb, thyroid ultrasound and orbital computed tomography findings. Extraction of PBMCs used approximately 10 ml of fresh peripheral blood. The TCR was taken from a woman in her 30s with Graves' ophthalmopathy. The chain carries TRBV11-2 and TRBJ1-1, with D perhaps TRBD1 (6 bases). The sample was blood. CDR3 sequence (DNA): TGTGCCAGCAGCTCCCCGGGACACCAGAACACTGAAGCTTTCTTT. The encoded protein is CASSSPGHQNTEAFF.